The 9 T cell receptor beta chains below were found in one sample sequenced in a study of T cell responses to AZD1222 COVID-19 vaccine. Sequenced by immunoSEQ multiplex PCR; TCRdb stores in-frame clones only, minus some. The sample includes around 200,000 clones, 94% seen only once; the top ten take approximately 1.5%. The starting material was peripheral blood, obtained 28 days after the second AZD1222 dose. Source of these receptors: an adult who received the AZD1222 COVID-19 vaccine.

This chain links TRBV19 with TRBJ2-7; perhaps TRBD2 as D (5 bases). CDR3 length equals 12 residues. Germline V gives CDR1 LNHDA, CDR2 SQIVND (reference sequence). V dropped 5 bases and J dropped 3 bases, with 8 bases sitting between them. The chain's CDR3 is CASSDGNYEQYF. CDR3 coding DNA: TGTGCCAGTAGTGACGGGAACTACGAGCAGTACTTC.

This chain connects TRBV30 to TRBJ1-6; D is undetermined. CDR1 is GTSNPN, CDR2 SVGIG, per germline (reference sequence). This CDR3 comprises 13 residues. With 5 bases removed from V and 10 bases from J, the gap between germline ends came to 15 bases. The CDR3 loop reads CAWGGLLGSPLHF. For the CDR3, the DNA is TGTGCCTGGGGTGGGCTCCTCGGGTCACCCCTCCACTTT.

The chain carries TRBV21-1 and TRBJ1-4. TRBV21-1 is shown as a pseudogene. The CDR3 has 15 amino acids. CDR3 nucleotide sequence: TGTGCCAGCAGTCAAGGGGAGGGTCCTAATGAAAAACTGTTTTTT. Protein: CASSQGEGPNEKLFF.

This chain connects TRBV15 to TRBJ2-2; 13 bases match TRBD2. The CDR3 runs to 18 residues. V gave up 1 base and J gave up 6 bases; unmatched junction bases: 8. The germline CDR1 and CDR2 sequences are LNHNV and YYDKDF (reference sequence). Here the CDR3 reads CATSRGLGTSGRAGELFF. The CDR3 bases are TGTGCCACCAGCAGAGGACTTGGCACTAGCGGGAGGGCCGGGGAGCTGTTTTTT.

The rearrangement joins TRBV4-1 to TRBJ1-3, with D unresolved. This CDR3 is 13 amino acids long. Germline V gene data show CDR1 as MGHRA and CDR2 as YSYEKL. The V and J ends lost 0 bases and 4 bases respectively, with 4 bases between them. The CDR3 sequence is CASSQDPGNTIYF. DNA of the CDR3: TGCGCCAGCAGCCAAGACCCCGGAAACACCATATATTTT.

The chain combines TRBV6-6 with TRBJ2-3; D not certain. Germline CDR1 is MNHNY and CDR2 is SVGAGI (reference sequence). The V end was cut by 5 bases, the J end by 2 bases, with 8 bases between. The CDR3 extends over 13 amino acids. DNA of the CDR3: TGTGCCAGCAGTCCGGATATCACAGATACGCAGTATTTT. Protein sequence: CASSPDITDTQYF.

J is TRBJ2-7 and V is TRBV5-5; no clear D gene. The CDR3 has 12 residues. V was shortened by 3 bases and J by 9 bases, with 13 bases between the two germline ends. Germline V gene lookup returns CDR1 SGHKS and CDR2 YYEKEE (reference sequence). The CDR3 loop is CASSSPTVGQYF. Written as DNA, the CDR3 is TGTGCCAGCAGCTCCCCTACTGTTGGGCAGTACTTC.

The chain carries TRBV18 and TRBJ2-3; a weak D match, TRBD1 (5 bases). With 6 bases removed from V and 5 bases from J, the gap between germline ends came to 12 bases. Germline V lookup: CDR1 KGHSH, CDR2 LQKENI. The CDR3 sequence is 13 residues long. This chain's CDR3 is CASSTLRGDTQYF. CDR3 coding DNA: TGTGCCAGCTCCACTCTTAGGGGAGATACGCAGTATTTT. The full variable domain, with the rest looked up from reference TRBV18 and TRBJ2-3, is NAGVMQNPRHLVRRRGQEARLRCSPMKGHSHVYWYRQLPEEGLKFMVYLQKENIIDESGMPKERFSAEFPKEGPSILRIQQVVRGDSAAYFCASSTLRGDTQYFGPGTRLTVL.

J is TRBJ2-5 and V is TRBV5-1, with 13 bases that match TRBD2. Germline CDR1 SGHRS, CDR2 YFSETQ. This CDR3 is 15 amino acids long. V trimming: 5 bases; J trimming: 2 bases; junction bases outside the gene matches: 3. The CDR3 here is CASRSGLAGQETQYF. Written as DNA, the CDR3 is TGCGCCAGCAGGTCGGGACTAGCGGGACAAGAGACCCAGTACTTC. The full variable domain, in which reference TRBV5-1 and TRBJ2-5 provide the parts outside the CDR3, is KAGVTQTPRYLIKTRGQQVTLSCSPISGHRSVSWYQQTPGQGLQFLFEYFSETQRNKGNFPGRFSGRQFSNSRSEMNVSTLELGDSALYLCASRSGLAGQETQYFGPGTRLLVL.